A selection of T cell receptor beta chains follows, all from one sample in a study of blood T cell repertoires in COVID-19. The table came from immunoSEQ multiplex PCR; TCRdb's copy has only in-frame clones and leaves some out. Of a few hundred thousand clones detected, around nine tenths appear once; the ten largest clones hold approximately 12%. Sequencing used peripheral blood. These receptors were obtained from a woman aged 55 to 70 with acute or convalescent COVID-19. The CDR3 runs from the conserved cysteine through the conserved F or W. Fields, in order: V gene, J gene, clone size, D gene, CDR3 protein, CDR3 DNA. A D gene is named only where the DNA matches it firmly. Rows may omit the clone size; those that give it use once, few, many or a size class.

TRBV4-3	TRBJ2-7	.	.	CASSPLQGKYEQYF	TGCGCCAGCAGCCCCCTCCAGGGGAAGTACGAGCAGTACTTC
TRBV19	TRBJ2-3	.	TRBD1	CASSPGTVSTDTQYF	TGTGCCAGTAGTCCCGGGACAGTTAGCACAGATACGCAGTATTTT
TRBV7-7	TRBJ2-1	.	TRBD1	CASSLSQGATYNEQFF	TGTGCTAGCAGCTTATCCCAGGGGGCGACGTACAATGAGCAGTTCTTC
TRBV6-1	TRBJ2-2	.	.	CASSPQGYTGELFF	TGTGCCAGCAGTCCACAGGGCTACACCGGGGAGCTGTTTTTT
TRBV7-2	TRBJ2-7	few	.	CASSHDSYEQYF	TGTGCCAGCAGTCACGACTCTTACGAGCAGTACTTC
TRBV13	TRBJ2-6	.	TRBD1	CASRGLDRVNSGANVLTF	TGTGCCAGCAGAGGCCTTGACAGGGTGAACTCTGGGGCCAACGTCCTGACTTTC
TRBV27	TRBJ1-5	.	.	CASSPDRSGGNQPQHF	TGTGCCAGCAGTCCCGACAGGAGTGGTGGGAATCAGCCCCAGCATTTT
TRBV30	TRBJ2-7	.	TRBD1	CAWSSTGTGGYEQYF	TGTGCCTGGTCTAGTACAGGGACAGGGGGTTACGAGCAGTACTTC
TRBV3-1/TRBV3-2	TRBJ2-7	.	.	CASSQSIYEQYF	TGTGCCAGCAGCCAGTCCATCTACGAGCAGTACTTC
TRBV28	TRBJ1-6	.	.	CASSPVSRALHF	TGTGCCAGCAGTCCGGTGTCCCGGGCCCTCCACTTT
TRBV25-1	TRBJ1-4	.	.	CASSGRTDRLREKLFF	TGTGCCAGCAGTGGACGGACAGATCGGCTCCGGGAAAAACTGTTTTTT
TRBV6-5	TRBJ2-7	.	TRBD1	CASSPDRGNYYEQYF	TGTGCCAGCAGTCCGGACAGGGGAAATTACTACGAGCAGTACTTC
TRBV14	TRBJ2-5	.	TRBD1	CASSTRTGIGETQYF	TGTGCCAGCAGCACACGGACAGGGATAGGGGAGACCCAGTACTTC
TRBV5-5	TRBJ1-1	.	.	CASSPQQTEAFF	TGTGCCAGCAGCCCCCAACAAACTGAAGCTTTCTTT
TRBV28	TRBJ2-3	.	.	CASSLWFGTVLGASTDTQYF	TGTGCCAGCAGTTTATGGTTCGGGACTGTGCTTGGCGCTAGCACAGATACGCAGTATTTT
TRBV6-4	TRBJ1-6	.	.	CASTRDSNSPLHF	TGTGCCAGCACTCGGGACTCCAATTCACCCCTCCACTTT
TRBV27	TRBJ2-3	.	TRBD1	CASSTRADRGRRTDTQYF	TGTGCCAGCAGTACTCGAGCCGACAGGGGCCGTAGAACAGATACGCAGTATTTT
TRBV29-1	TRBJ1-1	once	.	CSVEEGLQAFF	TGCAGCGTTGAGGAGGGATTGCAAGCTTTCTTT
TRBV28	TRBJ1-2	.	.	CASSRLYGYTF	TGTGCCAGCTCCAGGTTGTATGGCTACACCTTC
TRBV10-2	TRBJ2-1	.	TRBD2	CASSSLGGGAGNEQFF	TGCGCCAGCAGTTCCTTGGGCGGGGGGGCAGGCAATGAGCAGTTCTTC
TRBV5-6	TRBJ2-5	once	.	CASSRQIAGNETQYF	TGTGCCAGCAGCCGCCAGATTGCCGGGAATGAGACCCAGTACTTC
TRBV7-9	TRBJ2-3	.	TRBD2	CASSQLAGGHGGTQYF	TGTGCCAGCAGCCAACTAGCGGGGGGCCACGGCGGTACGCAGTATTTT
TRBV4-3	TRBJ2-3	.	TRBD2	CASSQGAGTSGTDTQYF	TGCGCCAGCAGCCAAGGTGCCGGGACTAGCGGCACAGATACGCAGTATTTT
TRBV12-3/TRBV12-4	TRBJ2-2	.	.	CASSSQGTGELFF	TGTGCCAGCAGTTCACAGGGTACCGGGGAGCTGTTTTTT
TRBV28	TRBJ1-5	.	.	CASKFTTQPQHF	TGTGCCAGCAAATTCACAACACAGCCCCAGCATTTT
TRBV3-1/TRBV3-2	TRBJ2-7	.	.	CASSQLYEQYF	TGTGCCAGCAGCCAACTCTACGAGCAGTACTTC
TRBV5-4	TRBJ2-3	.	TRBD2	CASRPPSGGGGNTDTQYF	TGTGCCAGCAGGCCGCCTAGCGGGGGGGGCGGGAACACAGATACGCAGTATTTT
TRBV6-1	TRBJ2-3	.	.	CASSEVTRLSTDTQYF	TGTGCCAGCAGTGAAGTGACACGCTTGAGCACAGATACGCAGTATTTT
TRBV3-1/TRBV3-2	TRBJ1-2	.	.	CASSQEGGHGYTF	TGTGCCAGCAGCCAAGAGGGGGGACATGGCTACACCTTC
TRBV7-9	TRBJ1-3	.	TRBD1	CASRQGAGNTIYF	TGTGCCAGCAGGCAGGGGGCTGGAAACACCATATATTTT
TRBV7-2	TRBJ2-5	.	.	CASRQDQETQYF	TGTGCCAGCAGACAGGACCAAGAGACCCAGTACTTC
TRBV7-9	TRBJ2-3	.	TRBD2	CASSLDIMLAGRTDTQYF	TGTGCCAGCAGCTTAGATATTATGCTAGCGGGCCGCACAGATACGCAGTATTTT
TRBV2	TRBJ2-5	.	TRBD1	CASSPDRGQETQYF	TGTGCCAGCAGTCCGGACAGGGGCCAAGAGACCCAGTACTTC
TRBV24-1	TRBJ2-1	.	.	CATSGSVNEQFF	TGTGCCACCAGTGGGTCAGTCAATGAGCAGTTCTTC
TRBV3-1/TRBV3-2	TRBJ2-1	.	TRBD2	CASSQDGTTSNQFF	TGTGCCAGCAGCCAAGATGGGACTACCAGTAACCAGTTCTTC
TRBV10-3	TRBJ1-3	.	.	CAISDYRGNTIYF	TGTGCCATCAGTGATTATCGGGGAAACACCATATATTTT